The 8 T cell receptor beta chains given below trace back to one sample, sequenced in a study of cytomegalovirus exposure and HLA in healthy donors. The PCR was carried out with 60 Vbeta primers and 13 Jbeta primers. TCRdb's table, derived via immunoSEQ multiplex PCR, lists solely in-frame clones and lacks some. The sample includes approximately 89,000 clones, 62% of them seen just once. Material: PBMCs. All receptors derive from a woman younger than 45 in good health and CMV-seropositive.

J is TRBJ1-6 and V is TRBV7-2, with D possibly being TRBD1 (6 bases). The germline CDR1 and CDR2 sequences are SGHTA and FQGNSA. With 4 bases removed from V and 10 bases from J, the gap between germline ends came to 17 bases. The CDR3 consists of 15 residues. The CDR3 nucleotides read TGTGCCAGCAGCTCACAATTGCGACAGGCATCACCCCTCCACTTT. It specifies CASSSQLRQASPLHF.

A few counts support this clone. J is TRBJ2-7 and V is TRBV29-1; D call uncertain. Trimming removed 4 bases at V and 2 bases at J, with 6 bases between. The length of the CDR3 is 11 residues. The germline CDR1 and CDR2 sequences are SQVTM and ANQGSEA. The CDR3 protein is CSVAGAYEQYF. The CDR3, as DNA: TGCAGCGTTGCAGGTGCCTACGAGCAGTACTTC.

This clone was seen just once. The chain recombines TRBV18 with TRBJ1-3, with 7 positions matching TRBD1. This CDR3 region has 15 residues. V dropped 3 bases and J dropped 2; count of bases not matched to a gene: 4. Germline CDR1 KGHSH, CDR2 LQKENI. The CDR3 DNA reads TGTGCCAGCTCACCTATGACAGGGACTGGAAACACCATATATTTT. Translation: CASSPMTGTGNTIYF.

This clone was seen a few times. This rearrangement joins TRBV5-1 to TRBJ1-1; no clear D. V lost 6 bases to trimming and J lost 8 bases, with 23 bases between them. CDR1 SGHRS and CDR2 YFSETQ come from the germline V gene. This CDR3 has 15 residues. The DNA of the CDR3 is TGCGCCAGCACCACTGGGCTTCGACAAGACCTAGAAGCTTTCTTT. Translation gives CASTTGLRQDLEAFF.

This clone was seen more than once but under ten times. V and J are TRBV28 and TRBJ1-5; possible D gene TRBD1, 5 bases. The CDR3 is 16 amino acids. Per germline, CDR1 MDHEN and CDR2 SYDVKM. Trimming removed 6 bases at V and 0 bases at J, with 15 bases between. CDR3 sequence reads: CASSPGGVLSNQPQHF. DNA for the CDR3: TGTGCCAGCAGCCCAGGAGGGGTCCTTAGCAATCAGCCCCAGCATTTT.

This clone was found once. V is TRBV9 and J is TRBJ2-3; possible D gene TRBD1, 5 bases. The CDR3 consists of 14 residues. Trimming pared 0 bases from V and 2 bases from J, leaving 7 bases between. The germline V gene encodes CDR1 SGDLS and CDR2 YYNGEE. The CDR3 coding sequence is TGTGCCAGCAGCGTAGGGGGCCCCACAGATACGCAGTATTTT. This translates into CASSVGGPTDTQYF.

This clone was seen a few times. This chain uses TRBV19 with TRBJ1-1; perhaps TRBD1 as D (5 bases). Germline values: CDR1 LNHDA, CDR2 SQIVND (reference sequence). V lost 5 bases to trimming and J lost 5 bases, with 9 bases between them. The CDR3 runs 12 residues. CDR3 DNA: TGTGCCAGTAGTGATAGACAGACTGAAGCTTTCTTT. Protein product: CASSDRQTEAFF.

This chain connects TRBV28 to TRBJ1-2; 7 nucleotides line up with TRBD1. V shed 4 bases, J shed 4 bases, and the junction held 6 bases outside the gene matches. Germline CDR1 MDHEN, CDR2 SYDVKM. CDR3 length: 14 residues. The CDR3 reads CASSSGGGLYGYTF. The CDR3 nucleotides are TGTGCCAGCAGTTCAGGGGGTGGGCTCTATGGCTACACCTTC.